This is a list of T cell receptor beta chains from one sample in a study of cytomegalovirus exposure and HLA in healthy donors. The data were produced by immunoSEQ multiplex PCR, yet TCRdb's version contains in-frame clones alone and is incomplete. The repertoire holds 310,000 or so clones, with roughly 90% as singletons. The sample taken for sequencing was PBMCs. These receptors all come from a young woman in good health and CMV-seronegative. Both conserved end residues are trimmed from each CDR3.

j_call v_call cdr3_aa
TRBJ1-2 TRBV5-1 ASSLETGTLGYT
TRBJ2-1 TRBV7-9 AHDPGYNEQF
TRBJ2-5 TRBV30 AWTGGSETQY
TRBJ1-6 TRBV9 ASSPRRGTNSPLH
TRBJ2-7 TRBV29-1 SVVRDSNSEQY
TRBJ2-7 TRBV9 ASSVFRVRYEQY
TRBJ1-4 TRBV19 ASIAVTNEKLF
TRBJ2-7 TRBV9 ASSPHGSGGLYEQY
TRBJ2-3 TRBV6-1 ASRKGGTGIFTQY
TRBJ2-3 TRBV6-5 ASSRTSTDTQY
TRBJ1-2 TRBV30 AWSTGDYGYGYT
TRBJ2-1 TRBV5-1 ASSFSGGGGNEQF
TRBJ1-4 TRBV2 ASSNSGGFGEKLF
TRBJ2-3 TRBV5-8 ASSLLQVLSTDTQY
TRBJ1-4 TRBV30 AWTAKGQGVRGRGWEKLF
TRBJ2-2 TRBV7-3 ASSPTNTGELF
TRBJ1-4 TRBV5-4 ASSLYRVEKLF
TRBJ1-2 TRBV18 ASTGLTYYGYT
TRBJ2-1 TRBV27 ASSLSSGGYNEQF
TRBJ1-1 TRBV19 ASSVGQGNTEAF
TRBJ2-5 TRBV27 ASSGLAGPRETQY
TRBJ1-1 TRBV9 ASSLGQNTEAF
TRBJ2-5 TRBV27 ASSRVGAQETQY